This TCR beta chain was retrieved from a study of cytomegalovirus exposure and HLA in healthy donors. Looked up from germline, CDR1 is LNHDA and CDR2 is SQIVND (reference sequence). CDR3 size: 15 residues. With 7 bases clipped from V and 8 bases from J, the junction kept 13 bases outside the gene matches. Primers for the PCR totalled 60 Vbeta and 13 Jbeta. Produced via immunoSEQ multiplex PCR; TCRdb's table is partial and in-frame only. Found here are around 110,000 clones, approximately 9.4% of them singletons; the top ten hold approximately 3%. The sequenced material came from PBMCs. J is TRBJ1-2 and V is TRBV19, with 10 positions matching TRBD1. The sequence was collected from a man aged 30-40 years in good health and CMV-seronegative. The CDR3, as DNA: TGTGCCAGTACCCTCGGACAGGGGGGGGGAGGCGGCTACACCTTC. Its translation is CASTLGQGGGGGYTF. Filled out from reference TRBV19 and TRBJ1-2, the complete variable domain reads DGGITQSPKYLFRKEGQNVTLSCEQNLNHDAMYWYRQDPGQGLRLIYYSQIVNDFQKGDIAEGYSVSREKKESFPLTVTSAQKNPTAFYLCASTLGQGGGGGYTFGSGTRLTVV.